This T cell receptor (beta chain) was sequenced during a study of shared clonotypes between healthy human individuals. At the level of the study: Per donor, three plates held CD4 naive cells, three held CD4 memory, two held CD8 naive and one held CD8 memory.

The count of this clone is one. Genomic DNA per cell subset filled all wells of several immunoSEQ plates. Sequencing was performed with immunoSEQ multiplex PCR; in TCRdb, only in-frame clones are kept and a portion is missing. The sample lists 550,000 to 600,000 clones; 95% to 98% were seen once. CD8 cells classed as naive were CD45RO-negative and positively selected for CCR7, excluding terminally differentiated effector memory CD45RA+ cells. Within Nashville, Tennessee resided all donors, each a Caucasian adult. Trimming removed 9 bases from V and 6 bases from J; junction bases left unmatched: 10. CDR3 length: 13 residues. CDR1 is WSHSY and CDR2 is SAAADI in the germline V gene.

Material for sequencing was naive CD8+ T cells sorted from blood. The sequence came from a man aged 25 to 40 in good health. This chain links TRBV10-2 with TRBJ2-7, with 8 bases lining up with TRBD2. CDR3 residues: CASTRGGLFEQYF. CDR3 nucleotide sequence: TGCGCCAGTACCCGGGGGGGGTTGTTCGAGCAGTACTTC.